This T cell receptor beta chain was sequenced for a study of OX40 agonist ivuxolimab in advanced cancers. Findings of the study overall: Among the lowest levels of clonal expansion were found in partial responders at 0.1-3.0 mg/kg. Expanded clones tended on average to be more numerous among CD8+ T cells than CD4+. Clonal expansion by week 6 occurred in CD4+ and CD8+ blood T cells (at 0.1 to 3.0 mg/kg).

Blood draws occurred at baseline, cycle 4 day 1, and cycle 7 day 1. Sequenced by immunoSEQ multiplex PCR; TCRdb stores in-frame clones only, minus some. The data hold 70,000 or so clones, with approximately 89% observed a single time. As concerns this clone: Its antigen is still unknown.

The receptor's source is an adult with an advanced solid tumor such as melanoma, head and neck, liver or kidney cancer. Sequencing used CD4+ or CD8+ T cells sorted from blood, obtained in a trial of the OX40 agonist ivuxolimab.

CDR3 amino acids: CASSLSTSGTYEQYF. The CDR3 DNA reads as TGTGCCAGCAGTTTATCGACCTCGGGAACCTACGAGCAGTACTTC. The chain recombines TRBV27 with TRBJ2-7; maybe TRBD2 (5 bases). In germline, CDR1 is MNHEY, CDR2 SMNVEV (reference sequence). The CDR3 is 15 residues long. Deletions cut 0 bases from V and 2 bases from J, with 11 bases between.